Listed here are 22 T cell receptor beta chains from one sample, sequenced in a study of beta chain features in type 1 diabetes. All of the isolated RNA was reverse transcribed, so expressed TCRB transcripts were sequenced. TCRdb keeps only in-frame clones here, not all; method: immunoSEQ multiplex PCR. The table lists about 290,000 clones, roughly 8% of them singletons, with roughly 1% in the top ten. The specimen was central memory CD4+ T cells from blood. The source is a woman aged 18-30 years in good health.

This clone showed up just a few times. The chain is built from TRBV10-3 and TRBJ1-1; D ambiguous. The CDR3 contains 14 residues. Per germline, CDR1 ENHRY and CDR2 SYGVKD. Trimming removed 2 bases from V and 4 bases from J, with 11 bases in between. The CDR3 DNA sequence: TGTGCCATCAGTGAGCGTGGGGAGAGCACTGAAGCTTTCTTT. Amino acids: CAISERGESTEAFF.

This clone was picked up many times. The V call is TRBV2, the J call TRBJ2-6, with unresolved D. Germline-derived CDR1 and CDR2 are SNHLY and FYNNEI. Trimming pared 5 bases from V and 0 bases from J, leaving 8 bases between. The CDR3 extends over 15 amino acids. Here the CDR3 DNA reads TGTGCCAGCAGTCAATGGGACTCTGGGGCCAACGTCCTGACTTTC. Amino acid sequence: CASSQWDSGANVLTF.

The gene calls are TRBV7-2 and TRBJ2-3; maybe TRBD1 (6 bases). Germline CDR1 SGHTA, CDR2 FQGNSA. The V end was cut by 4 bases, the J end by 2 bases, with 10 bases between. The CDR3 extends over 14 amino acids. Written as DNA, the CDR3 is TGTGCCAGCAGCTCGGGACATTTCACAGATACGCAGTATTTT. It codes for CASSSGHFTDTQYF.

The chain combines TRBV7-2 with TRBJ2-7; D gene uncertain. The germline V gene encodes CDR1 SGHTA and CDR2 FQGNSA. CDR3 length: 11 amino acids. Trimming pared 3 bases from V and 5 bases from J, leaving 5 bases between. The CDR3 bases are TGTGCCAGCAGCTTTTATGACGAGCAGTACTTC. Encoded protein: CASSFYDEQYF.

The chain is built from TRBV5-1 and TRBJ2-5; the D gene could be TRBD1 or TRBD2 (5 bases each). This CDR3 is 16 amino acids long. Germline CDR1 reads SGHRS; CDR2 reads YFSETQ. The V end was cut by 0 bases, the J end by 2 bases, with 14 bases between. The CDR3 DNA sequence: TGCGCCAGCAGCTTGGGTGGGGACCCTCCGCAAGAGACCCAGTACTTC. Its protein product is CASSLGGDPPQETQYF.

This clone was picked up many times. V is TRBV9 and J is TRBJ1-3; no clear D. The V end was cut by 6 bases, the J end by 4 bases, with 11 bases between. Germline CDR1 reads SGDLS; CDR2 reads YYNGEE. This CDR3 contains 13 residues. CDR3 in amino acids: CASNEVPGNTIYF. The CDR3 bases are TGTGCCAGCAACGAAGTCCCCGGAAACACCATATATTTT.

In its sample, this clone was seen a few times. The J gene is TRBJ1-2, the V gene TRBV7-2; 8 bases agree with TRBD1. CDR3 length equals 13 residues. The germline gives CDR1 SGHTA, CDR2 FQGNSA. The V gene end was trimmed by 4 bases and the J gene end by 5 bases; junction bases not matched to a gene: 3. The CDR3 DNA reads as TGTGCCAGCAGCTCGGGACAGGTTTATGGCTACACCTTC. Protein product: CASSSGQVYGYTF.

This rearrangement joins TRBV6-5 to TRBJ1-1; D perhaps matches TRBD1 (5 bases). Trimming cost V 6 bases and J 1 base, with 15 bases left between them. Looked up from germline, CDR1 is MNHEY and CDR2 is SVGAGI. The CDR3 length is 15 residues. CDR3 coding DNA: TGTGCCAGCAGCAATCACCAGGGCAGGAACACTGAAGCTTTCTTT. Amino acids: CASSNHQGRNTEAFF.

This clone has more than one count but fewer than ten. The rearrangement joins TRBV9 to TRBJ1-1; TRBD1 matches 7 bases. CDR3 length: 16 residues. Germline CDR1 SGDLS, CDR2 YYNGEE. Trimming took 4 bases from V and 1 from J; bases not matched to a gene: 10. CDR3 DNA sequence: TGTGCCAGCAGCACTAGACAGGGACTAGAGAACACTGAAGCTTTCTTT. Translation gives CASSTRQGLENTEAFF. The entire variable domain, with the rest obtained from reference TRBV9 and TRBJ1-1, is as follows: DSGVTQTPKHLITATGQRVTLRCSPRSGDLSVYWYQQSLDQGLQFLIQYYNGEERAKGNILERFSAQQFPDLHSELNLSSLELGDSALYFCASSTRQGLENTEAFFGQGTRLTVV.

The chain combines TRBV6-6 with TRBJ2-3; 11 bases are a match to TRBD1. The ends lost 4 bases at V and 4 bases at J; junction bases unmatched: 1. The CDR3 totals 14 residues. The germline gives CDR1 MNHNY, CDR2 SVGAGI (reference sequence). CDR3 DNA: TGTGCCAGCAGTTGGACAGGGGGCGCAGATACGCAGTATTTT. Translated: CASSWTGGADTQYF.

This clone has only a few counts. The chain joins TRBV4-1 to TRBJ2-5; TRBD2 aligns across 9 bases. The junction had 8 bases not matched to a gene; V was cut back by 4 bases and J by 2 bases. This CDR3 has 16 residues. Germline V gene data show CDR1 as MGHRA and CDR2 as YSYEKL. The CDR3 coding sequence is TGCGCCAGCAGCCCGTTCCGGGCGGGAGGGCAAGAGACCCAGTACTTC. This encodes CASSPFRAGGQETQYF.

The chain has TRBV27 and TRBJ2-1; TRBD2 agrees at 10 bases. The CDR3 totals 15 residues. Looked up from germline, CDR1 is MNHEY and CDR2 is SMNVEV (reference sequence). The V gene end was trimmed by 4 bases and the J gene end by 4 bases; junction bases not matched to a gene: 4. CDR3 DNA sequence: TGTGCCAGCAGTTCTTCTAGCGGGAGTTACAATGAGCAGTTCTTC. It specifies CASSSSSGSYNEQFF.

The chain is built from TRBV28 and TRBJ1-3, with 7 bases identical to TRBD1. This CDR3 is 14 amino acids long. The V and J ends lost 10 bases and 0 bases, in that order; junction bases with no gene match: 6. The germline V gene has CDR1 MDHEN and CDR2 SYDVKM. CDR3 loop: CAIKGQLSGNTIYF. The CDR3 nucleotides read TGTGCCATAAAGGGACAGCTCTCTGGAAACACCATATATTTT.

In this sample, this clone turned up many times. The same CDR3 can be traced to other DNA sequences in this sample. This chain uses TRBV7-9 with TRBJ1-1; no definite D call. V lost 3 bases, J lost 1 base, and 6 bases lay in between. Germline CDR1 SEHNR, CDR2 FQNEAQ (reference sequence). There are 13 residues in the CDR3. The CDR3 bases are TGTGCCAGCAGCTTGGGGAAGAACACTGAAGCTTTCTTT. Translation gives CASSLGKNTEAFF.

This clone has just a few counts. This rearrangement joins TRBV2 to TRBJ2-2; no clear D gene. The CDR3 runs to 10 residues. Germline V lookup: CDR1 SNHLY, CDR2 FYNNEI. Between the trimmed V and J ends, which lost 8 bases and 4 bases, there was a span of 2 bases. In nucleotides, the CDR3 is TGTGCCAGCCGCACCGGGGAGCTGTTTTTT. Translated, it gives CASRTGELFF. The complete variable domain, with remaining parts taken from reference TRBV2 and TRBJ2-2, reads EPEVTQTPSHQVTQMGQEVILRCVPISNHLYFYWYRQILGQKVEFLVSFYNNEISEKSEIFDDQFSVERPDGSNFTLKIRSTKLEDSAMYFCASRTGELFFGEGSRLTVL.

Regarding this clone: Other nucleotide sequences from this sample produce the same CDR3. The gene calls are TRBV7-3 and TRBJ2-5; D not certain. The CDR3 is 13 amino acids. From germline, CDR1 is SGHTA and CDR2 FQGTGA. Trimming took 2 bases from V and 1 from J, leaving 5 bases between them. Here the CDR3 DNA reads TGTGCCAGCAGCTTATCTTTCCAAGAGACCCAGTACTTC. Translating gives CASSLSFQETQYF.

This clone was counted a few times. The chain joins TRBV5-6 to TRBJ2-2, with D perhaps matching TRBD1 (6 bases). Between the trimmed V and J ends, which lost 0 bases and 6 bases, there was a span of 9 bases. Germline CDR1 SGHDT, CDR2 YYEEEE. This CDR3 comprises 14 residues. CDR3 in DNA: TGTGCCAGCAGCTTGGTAGGGGGAGCCGGGGAGCTGTTTTTT. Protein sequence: CASSLVGGAGELFF. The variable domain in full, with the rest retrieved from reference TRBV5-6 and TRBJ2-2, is DAGVTQSPTHLIKTRGQQVTLRCSPKSGHDTVSWYQQALGQGPQFIFQYYEEEERQRGNFPDRFSGHQFPNYSSELNVNALLLGDSALYLCASSLVGGAGELFFGEGSRLTVL.

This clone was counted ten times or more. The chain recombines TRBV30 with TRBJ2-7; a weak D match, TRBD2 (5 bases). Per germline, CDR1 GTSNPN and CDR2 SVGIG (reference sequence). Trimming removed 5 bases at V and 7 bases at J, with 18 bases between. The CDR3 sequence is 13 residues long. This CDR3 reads CAWDREGTGEQYF. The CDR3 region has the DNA TGTGCCTGGGACCGGGAAGGAACTGGGGAGCAGTACTTC.

The CDR3 sequence: CASSLDHSMNTEAFF. The CDR3 region has the DNA TGCGCCAGCAGCTTGGATCACAGCATGAACACTGAAGCTTTCTTT. This chain uses TRBV5-1 with TRBJ1-1; D remains unclear. Germline V gene sequence: CDR1 SGHRS, CDR2 YFSETQ. Trimming pared 0 bases from V and 0 bases from J, leaving 9 bases between. The CDR3 has 15 amino acids.

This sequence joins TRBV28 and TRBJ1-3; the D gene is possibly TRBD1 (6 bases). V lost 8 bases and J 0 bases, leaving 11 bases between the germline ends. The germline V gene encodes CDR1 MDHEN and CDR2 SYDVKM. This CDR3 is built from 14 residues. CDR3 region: CASQGQISGNTIYF. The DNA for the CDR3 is TGTGCCAGCCAGGGACAAATCTCTGGAAACACCATATATTTT.

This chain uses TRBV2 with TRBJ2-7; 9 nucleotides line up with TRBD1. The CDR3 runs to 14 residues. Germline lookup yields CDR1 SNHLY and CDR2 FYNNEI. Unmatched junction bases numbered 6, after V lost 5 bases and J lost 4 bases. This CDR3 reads CASSSGTGLYEQYF. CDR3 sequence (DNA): TGTGCCAGCAGTTCCGGGACAGGGTTATACGAGCAGTACTTC.

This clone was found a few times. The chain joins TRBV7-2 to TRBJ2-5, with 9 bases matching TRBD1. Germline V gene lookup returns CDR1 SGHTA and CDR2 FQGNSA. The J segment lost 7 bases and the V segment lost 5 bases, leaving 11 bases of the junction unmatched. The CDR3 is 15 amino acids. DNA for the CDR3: TGTGCCAGCAGCGCAACAGGGGGCGGTGATGTGACCCAGTACTTC. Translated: CASSATGGGDVTQYF.